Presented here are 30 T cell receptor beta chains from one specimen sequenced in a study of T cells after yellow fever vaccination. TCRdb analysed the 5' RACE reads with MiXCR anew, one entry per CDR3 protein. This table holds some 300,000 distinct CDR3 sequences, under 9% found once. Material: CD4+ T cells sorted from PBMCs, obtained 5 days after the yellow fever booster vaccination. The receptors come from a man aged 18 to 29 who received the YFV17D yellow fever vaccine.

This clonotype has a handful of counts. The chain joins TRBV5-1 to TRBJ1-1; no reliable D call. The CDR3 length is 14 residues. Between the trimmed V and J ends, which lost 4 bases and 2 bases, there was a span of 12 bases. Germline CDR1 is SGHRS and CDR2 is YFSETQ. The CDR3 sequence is CASSPSVVNTEAFF. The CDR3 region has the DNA TGCGCCAGCAGCCCCAGCGTGGTCAACACTGAAGCTTTCTTT.

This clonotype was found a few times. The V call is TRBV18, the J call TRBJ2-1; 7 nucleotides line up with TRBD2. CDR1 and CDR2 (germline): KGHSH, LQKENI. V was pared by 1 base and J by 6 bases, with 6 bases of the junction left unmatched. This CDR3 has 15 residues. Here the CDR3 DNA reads TGTGCCAGCTCACCACAGGCGGGGGAGGGCAATGAGCAGTTCTTC. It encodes CASSPQAGEGNEQFF.

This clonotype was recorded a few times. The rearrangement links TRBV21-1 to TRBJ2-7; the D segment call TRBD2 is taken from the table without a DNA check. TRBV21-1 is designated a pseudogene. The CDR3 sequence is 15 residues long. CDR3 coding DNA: TGTGCCAGCAGCGAGGGACCGCAGCCCTCCTACGAGCAGTACGTC. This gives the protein CASSEGPQPSYEQYV.

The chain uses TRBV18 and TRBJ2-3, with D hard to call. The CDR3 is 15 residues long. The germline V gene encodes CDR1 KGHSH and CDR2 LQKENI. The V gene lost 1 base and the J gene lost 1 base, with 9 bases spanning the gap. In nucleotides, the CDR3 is TGTGCCAGCTCACCACGTTCTGGCGGCACAGATACGCAGTATTTT. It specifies CASSPRSGGTDTQYF.

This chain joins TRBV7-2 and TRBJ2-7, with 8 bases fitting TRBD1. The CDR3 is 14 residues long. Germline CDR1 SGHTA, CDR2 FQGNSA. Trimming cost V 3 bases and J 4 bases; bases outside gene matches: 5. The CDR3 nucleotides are TGTGCCAGCAGCTTCGACAGGGGCCTGTACGAGCAGTACGTC. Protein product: CASSFDRGLYEQYV.

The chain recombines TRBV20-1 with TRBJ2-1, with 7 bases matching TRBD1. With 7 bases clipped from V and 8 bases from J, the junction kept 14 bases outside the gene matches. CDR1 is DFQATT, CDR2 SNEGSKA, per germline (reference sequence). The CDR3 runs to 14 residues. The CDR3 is CSVLLRTGMDEQFF. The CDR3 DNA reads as TGCAGTGTGCTCTTGCGGACAGGCATGGATGAGCAGTTCTTC.

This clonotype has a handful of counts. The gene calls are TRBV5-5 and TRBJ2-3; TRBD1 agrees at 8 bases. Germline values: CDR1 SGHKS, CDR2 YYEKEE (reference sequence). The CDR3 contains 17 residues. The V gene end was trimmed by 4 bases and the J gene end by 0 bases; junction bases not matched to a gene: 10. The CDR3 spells CASSRASQGVSTDTQYF. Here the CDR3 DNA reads TGTGCCAGCAGCCGGGCATCACAGGGGGTGAGCACAGATACGCAGTATTTT. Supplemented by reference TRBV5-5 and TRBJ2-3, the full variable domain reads DAGVTQSPTHLIKTRGQQVTLRCSPISGHKSVSWYQQVLGQGPQFIFQYYEKEERGRGNFPDRFSARQFPNYSSELNVNALLLGDSALYLCASSRASQGVSTDTQYFGPGTRLTVL.

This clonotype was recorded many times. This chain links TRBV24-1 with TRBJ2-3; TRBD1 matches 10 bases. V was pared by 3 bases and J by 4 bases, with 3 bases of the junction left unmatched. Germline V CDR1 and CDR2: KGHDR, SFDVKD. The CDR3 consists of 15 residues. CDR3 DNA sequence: TGTGCCACCAGTGATGGGACAGGGGCGCCAGATACGCAGTATTTT. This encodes CATSDGTGAPDTQYF.

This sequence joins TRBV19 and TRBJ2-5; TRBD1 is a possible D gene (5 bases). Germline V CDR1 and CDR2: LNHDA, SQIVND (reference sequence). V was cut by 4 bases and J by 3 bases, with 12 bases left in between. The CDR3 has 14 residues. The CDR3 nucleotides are TGTGCCAGTAGTAAAGGCCGACAGAAAGAGACCCAGTACTTC. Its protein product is CASSKGRQKETQYF.

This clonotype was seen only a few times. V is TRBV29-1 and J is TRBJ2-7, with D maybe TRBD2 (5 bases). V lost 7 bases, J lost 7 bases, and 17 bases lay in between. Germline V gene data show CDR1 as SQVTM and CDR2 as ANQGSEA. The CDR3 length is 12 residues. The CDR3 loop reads CSAVRNRGEQYF. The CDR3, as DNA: TGCAGCGCAGTACGCAACCGGGGAGAGCAGTACTTC.

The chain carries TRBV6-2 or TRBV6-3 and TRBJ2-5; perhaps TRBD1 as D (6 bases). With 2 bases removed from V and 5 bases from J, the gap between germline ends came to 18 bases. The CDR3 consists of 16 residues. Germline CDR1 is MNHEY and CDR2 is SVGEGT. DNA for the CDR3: TGTGCCAGCAGTTACGGTCCGGGACACCGGAGGGAGACCCAGTACTTC. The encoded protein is CASSYGPGHRRETQYF.

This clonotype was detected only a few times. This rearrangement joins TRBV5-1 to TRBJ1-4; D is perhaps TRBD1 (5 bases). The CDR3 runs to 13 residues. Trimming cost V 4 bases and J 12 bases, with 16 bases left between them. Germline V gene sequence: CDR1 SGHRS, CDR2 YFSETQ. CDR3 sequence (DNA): TGCGCCAGCAGCGAACCCGGGGCCAGACAACTGTTTTTT. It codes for CASSEPGARQLFF.

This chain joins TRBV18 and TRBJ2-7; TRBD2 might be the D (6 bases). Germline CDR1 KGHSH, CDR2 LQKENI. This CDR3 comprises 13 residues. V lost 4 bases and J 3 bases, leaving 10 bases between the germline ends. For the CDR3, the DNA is TGTGCCAGCTCACAGGACTACTACTACGAGCAGTACGTC. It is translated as CASSQDYYYEQYV.

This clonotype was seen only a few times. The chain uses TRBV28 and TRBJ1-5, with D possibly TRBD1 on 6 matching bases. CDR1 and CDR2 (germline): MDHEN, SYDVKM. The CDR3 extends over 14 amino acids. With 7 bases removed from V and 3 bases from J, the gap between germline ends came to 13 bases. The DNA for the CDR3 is TGTGCCAGCACCCGGGGGCAGAACAATCAGCCCCAGCATTTT. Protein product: CASTRGQNNQPQHF.

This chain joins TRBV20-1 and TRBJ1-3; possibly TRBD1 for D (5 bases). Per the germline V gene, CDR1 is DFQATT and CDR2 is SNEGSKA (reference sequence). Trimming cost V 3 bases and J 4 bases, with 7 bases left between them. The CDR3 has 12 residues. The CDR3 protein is CSASGGGNTIYF. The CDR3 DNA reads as TGCAGTGCTAGCGGGGGGGGAAACACCATATATTTT.

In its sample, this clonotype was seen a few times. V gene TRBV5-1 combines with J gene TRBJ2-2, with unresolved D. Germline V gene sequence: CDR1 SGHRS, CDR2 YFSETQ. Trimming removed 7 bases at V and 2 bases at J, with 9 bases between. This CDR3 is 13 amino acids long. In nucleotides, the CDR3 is TGCGCCAGCCATACGGGCAACACCGGGGAGCTGTTTTTT. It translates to CASHTGNTGELFF. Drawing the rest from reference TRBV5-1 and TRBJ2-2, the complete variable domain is KAGVTQTPRYLIKTRGQQVTLSCSPISGHRSVSWYQQTPGQGLQFLFEYFSETQRNKGNFPGRFSGRQFSNSRSEMNVSTLELGDSALYLCASHTGNTGELFFGEGSRLTVL.

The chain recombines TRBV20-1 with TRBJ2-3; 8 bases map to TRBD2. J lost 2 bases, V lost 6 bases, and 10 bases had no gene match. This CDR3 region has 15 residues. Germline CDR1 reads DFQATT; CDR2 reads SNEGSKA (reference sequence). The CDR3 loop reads CSAAWRGADTDTQYF. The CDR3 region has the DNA TGCAGTGCGGCCTGGCGGGGGGCCGACACAGATACGCAGTATTTT.

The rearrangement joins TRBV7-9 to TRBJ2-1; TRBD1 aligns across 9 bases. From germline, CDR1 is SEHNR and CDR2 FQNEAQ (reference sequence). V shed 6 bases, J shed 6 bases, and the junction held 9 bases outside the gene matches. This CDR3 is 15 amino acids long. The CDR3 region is CASSPPGQGPNEQFF. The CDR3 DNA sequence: TGTGCCAGCAGTCCTCCGGGACAGGGTCCCAATGAGCAGTTCTTC.

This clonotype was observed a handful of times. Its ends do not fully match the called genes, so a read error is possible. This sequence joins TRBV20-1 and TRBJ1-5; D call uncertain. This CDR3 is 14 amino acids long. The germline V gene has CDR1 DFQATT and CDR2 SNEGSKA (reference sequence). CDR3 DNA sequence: TGCAGTTCTAGCTACAGTGACTTCGATCAGCCCCAGCATTTT. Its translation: CSSSYSDFDQPQHF.

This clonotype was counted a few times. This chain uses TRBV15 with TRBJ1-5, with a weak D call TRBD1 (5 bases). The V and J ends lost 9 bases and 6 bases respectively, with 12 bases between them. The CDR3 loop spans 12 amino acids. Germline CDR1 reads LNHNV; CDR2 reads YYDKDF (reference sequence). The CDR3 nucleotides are TGTGCCACGCGAGGAGGGACTCAGCCCCAGCATTTT. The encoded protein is CATRGGTQPQHF.

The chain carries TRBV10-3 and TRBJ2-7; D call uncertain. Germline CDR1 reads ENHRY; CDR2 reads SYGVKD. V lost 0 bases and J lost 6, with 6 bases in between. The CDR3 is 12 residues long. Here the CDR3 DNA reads TGTGCCATCAGTGAGTCGCGCTTCGAGCAGTACGTC. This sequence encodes CAISESRFEQYV.

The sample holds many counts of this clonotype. The CDR3 region has the DNA TGCGCCAGCAGCCCCCGACGGTTCAGGGGGCCGAACTATGGCTACACCTTC. Amino acid sequence: CASSPRRFRGPNYGYTF. V and J are TRBV4-3 and TRBJ1-2, with 8 positions matching TRBD1. Germline V gene sequence: CDR1 LGHNA, CDR2 YSLEER. This CDR3 contains 17 residues. Trimming took 4 bases from V and 2 from J; bases not matched to a gene: 12.

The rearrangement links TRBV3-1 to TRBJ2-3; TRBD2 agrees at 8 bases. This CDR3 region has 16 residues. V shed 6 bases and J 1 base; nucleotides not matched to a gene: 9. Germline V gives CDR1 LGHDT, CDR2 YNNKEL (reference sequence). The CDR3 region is CASRPGLAPRTDTQYF. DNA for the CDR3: TGTGCCAGCAGACCCGGACTAGCCCCCCGCACAGATACGCAGTATTTT.

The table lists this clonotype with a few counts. The CDR3 coding sequence is TGTGCCAGCAAAGGACAGGGGGCGCGTATGAACACTGAAGCTTTCTTT. Residues: CASKGQGARMNTEAFF. The rearrangement links TRBV2 to TRBJ1-1; 11 nucleotides match TRBD1. The V gene end was trimmed by 7 bases and the J gene end by 0 bases; junction bases not matched to a gene: 7. The CDR3 covers 16 residues. Germline V gene data show CDR1 as SNHLY and CDR2 as FYNNEI.

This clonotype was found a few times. In DNA, the CDR3 is TGCGCCAGCAGCTCAACCGGGACAGGGTTTGACTATGGCTACACCTTC. Translating gives CASSSTGTGFDYGYTF. The gene calls are TRBV5-1 and TRBJ1-2, with TRBD1 matching 9 bases. In germline, CDR1 is SGHRS, CDR2 YFSETQ. Unmatched junction bases numbered 9, after V lost 3 bases and J lost 3 bases. The CDR3 spans 16 residues. The complete variable domain, with remaining parts taken from reference TRBV5-1 and TRBJ1-2, reads KAGVTQTPRYLIKTRGQQVTLSCSPISGHRSVSWYQQTPGQGLQFLFEYFSETQRNKGNFPGRFSGRQFSNSRSEMNVSTLELGDSALYLCASSSTGTGFDYGYTFGSGTRLTVV.

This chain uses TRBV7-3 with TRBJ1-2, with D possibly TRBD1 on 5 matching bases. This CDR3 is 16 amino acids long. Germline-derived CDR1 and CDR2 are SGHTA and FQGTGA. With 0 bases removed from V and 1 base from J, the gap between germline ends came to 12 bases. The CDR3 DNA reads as TGTGCCAGCAGCTTAACCGCGGCAGGGCGTAACTATGGCTACACCTTC. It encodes CASSLTAAGRNYGYTF.

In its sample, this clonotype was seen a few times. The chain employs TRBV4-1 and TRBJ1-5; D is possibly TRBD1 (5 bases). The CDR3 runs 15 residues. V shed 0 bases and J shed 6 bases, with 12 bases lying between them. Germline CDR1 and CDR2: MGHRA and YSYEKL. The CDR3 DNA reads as TGCGCCAGCAGCCAAGAGGGGACTGTCGGTCAGCCCCAGCATTTT. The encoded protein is CASSQEGTVGQPQHF.

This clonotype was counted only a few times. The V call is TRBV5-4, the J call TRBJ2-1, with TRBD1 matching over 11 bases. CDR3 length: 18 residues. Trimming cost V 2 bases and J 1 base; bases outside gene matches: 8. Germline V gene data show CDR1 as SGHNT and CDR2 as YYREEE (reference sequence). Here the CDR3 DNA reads TGTGCCAGCAGCTTCGGACAGGGGGCCCCGATTTCCTACAATGAGCAGTTCTTC. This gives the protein CASSFGQGAPISYNEQFF.

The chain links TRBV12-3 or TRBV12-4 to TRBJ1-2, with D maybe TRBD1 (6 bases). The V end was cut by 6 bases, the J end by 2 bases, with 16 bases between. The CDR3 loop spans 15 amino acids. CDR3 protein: CASRNHRAGNYGYTF. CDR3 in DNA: TGTGCCAGCAGAAACCACAGGGCCGGGAACTATGGCTACACCTTC.

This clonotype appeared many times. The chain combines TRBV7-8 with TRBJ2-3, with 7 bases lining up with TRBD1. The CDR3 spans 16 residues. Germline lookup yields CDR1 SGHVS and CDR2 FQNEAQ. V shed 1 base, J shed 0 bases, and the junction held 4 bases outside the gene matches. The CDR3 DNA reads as TGTGCCAGCAGCTTAGTAGGGGGCCCTAGCACAGATACGCAGTATTTT. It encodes CASSLVGGPSTDTQYF.